This T cell receptor beta chain derives from a study of T cell changes during pregnancy in multiple sclerosis. Germline loops: CDR1 PRHDT, CDR2 FYEKMQ (reference sequence). The CDR3 runs to 16 residues. J gave up 9 bases and V 0 bases, and 10 bases lay outside the gene matches. Clones were read by immunoSEQ multiplex PCR, and TCRdb kept only the in-frame ones, dropping some. This sample has 80,000 or so clones; about 91% occur once, and the top ten carry about 1.5%. The sequencing here drew on peripheral blood, taken before pregnancy. The chain joins TRBV13 to TRBJ2-1; 8 bases fit TRBD2. The clonotype comes from a female donor with multiple sclerosis, enrolled in a pregnancy study. CDR3 sequence reads: CASSLGLAGDSGEQFF. Written as DNA, the CDR3 is TGTGCCAGCAGCTTAGGTCTAGCGGGCGACAGTGGTGAGCAGTTCTTC.